This T cell receptor (beta chain) was sequenced in a study of blood T cells in healthy people across ages. The study, taken as a whole, reports: Aged donors had fewer naive CD4+ cells and lower diversity than long-lived donors.

Sample-barcoded 5' priming and a J-beta primer mix drove a second PCR of roughly 7 to 11 cycles. MiXCR, run by TCRdb on the 5' RACE reads, gives a single entry per CDR3 protein. The top ten hold under 25% of the sample, which has 700,000 or so distinct CDR3 sequences, about a fifth seen once. This clonotype was seen a few times. Its antigen is currently unknown. Between the trimmed V and J ends, which lost 7 bases and 0 bases, there was a span of 10 bases. In germline, CDR1 is MNHEY, CDR2 SVGEGT. CDR3 length equals 14 residues. Material for sequencing was blood. The source is an older man in good health. The chain carries TRBV6-2 or TRBV6-3 and TRBJ2-1; D unresolved. For the CDR3, the DNA is TGTGCCAGCACCAAGGTAGGCTCCTACAATGAGCAGTTCTTC. Protein: CASTKVGSYNEQFF.